This is a list of T cell receptor beta chains from one sample in a study of identical twins. From the 5' RACE reads, TCRdb called clonotypes with MiXCR, one entry per CDR3 protein. The data contain 450,000 or so distinct CDR3 sequences, roughly a quarter of them singletons. The sample was also linked to a second study, of T cells expressing NK-cell markers.

Sequenced input: CD4+ T cells sorted from blood. Receptors originate from a woman between 18 and 29 years old in good health. Each CDR3 is given with its conserved first and last residue. Fields, in order: CDR3 protein, D gene, V gene, clone size. A D gene is named only where the DNA matches it firmly. A row's size may be missing; if present it is once, few, many or a size class.

CDR3: CASSEMTYTGELFF
D: -
V: TRBV6-1
size: -

CDR3: CASSSLPGGEEFF
D: -
V: TRBV9
size: few

CDR3: CASSFTGTDTQYF
D: -
V: TRBV7-9
size: -

CDR3: CASSSGGYRNNEQFF
D: TRBD2
V: TRBV7-3
size: -

CDR3: CATSETRKDWGLSCEQYF
D: -
V: TRBV24-1
size: -

CDR3: CSAKKTGRNSPLHF
D: -
V: TRBV20-1
size: few

CDR3: CASSPITGELFF
D: -
V: TRBV12-3/TRBV12-4
size: -

CDR3: CAIRGTSGAGELFF
D: TRBD2
V: TRBV10-3
size: few

CDR3: CASSPGGHSNTEAFF
D: -
V: TRBV7-9
size: -

CDR3: CASRRVASSYNEQFF
D: -
V: TRBV7-9
size: -

CDR3: CSASSQRELLGETQYF
D: TRBD2
V: TRBV20-1
size: -

CDR3: CASSFTTQGDYTF
D: -
V: TRBV7-9
size: once

CDR3: CSAKGTRNTGELFF
D: TRBD2
V: TRBV20-1
size: once

CDR3: CASRRTGRPQHF
D: TRBD1
V: TRBV12-3/TRBV12-4
size: -

CDR3: CATSDGPRSEQFF
D: -
V: TRBV24-1
size: -

CDR3: CSVRVTDTQYF
D: -
V: TRBV29-1
size: few

CDR3: CAISGQASSEQFF
D: -
V: TRBV10-3
size: many

CDR3: CSAPGLADYNEQFF
D: TRBD2
V: TRBV20-1
size: -

CDR3: CASSSVLAWELFF
D: -
V: TRBV7-2
size: -

CDR3: CASSALGAVEAFF
D: -
V: TRBV9
size: few

CDR3: CASSPRGRDTDTQYF
D: -
V: TRBV6-1
size: few

CDR3: CSARWTAYEQYF
D: -
V: TRBV20-1
size: -

CDR3: CASKVGQGINEQYF
D: TRBD1
V: TRBV2
size: -

CDR3: CASSPLGTSGSRADTQYF
D: TRBD2
V: TRBV6-2/TRBV6-3
size: -

CDR3: CSVEDQLRPTGELFF
D: -
V: TRBV29-1
size: -

CDR3: CASSVASGLSANTQYF
D: -
V: TRBV9
size: -

CDR3: CASSWNGNYGYTF
D: -
V: TRBV7-2
size: few

CDR3: CASSFVSGGLGVLPQHF
D: -
V: TRBV7-2
size: -

CDR3: CASSPEQGLSGEQYF
D: -
V: TRBV18
size: -

CDR3: CASSLGDKGSPLHF
D: -
V: TRBV5-1
size: -

CDR3: CASSLAVAGVSYEQYF
D: TRBD2
V: TRBV5-5
size: -

CDR3: CASQPTGFAEAFF
D: -
V: TRBV5-1
size: -

CDR3: CASSLDSDQPQHF
D: -
V: TRBV7-9
size: few

CDR3: CASSLVGTSGTGELFF
D: TRBD2
V: TRBV7-2
size: -

CDR3: CASSLRSGRGGADTQYF
D: TRBD2
V: TRBV7-2
size: -

CDR3: CAGTVTEAFF
D: -
V: TRBV21-1
size: -

CDR3: CASSLGSSGIVEQYF
D: TRBD2
V: TRBV5-1
size: -

CDR3: CASSFRSGQGTEAFF
D: -
V: TRBV5-1
size: -

CDR3: CSGRDTGLQETQYF
D: -
V: TRBV29-1
size: -

CDR3: CASSPGGRDNEQFF
D: -
V: TRBV18
size: -

CDR3: CASVVAGGDTQYF
D: TRBD2
V: TRBV7-9
size: few

CDR3: CASSRGRNQETQYF
D: -
V: TRBV27
size: -

CDR3: CASSPDRDPYEQYF
D: -
V: TRBV18
size: -

CDR3: CASSSGQGRDTQYF
D: TRBD1
V: TRBV12-3/TRBV12-4
size: many